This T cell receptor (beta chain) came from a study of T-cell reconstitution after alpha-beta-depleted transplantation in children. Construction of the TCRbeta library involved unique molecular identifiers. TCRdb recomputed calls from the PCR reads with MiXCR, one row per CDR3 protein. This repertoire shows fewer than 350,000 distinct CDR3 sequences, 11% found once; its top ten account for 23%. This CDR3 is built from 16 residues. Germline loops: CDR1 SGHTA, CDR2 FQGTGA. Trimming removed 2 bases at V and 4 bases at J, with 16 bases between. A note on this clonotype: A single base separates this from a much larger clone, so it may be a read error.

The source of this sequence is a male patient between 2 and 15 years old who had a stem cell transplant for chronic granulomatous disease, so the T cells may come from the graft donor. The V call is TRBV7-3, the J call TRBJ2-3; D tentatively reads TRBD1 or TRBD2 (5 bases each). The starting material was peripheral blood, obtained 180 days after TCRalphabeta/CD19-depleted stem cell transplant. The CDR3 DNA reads TGTGCCAGCAGCTTAGGGGGTTGGGGAGTGGCAGATACGCAGTATTTT. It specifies CASSLGGWGVADTQYF.